This TCR beta chain was documented in a study of control samples from healthy donors and cancer patients. CDR1 is PRHDT, CDR2 FYEKMQ, per germline (reference sequence). V was clipped by 5 bases and J by 0 bases, with 5 bases between them. The CDR3 runs to 12 residues. Sequencing used immunoSEQ multiplex PCR; TCRdb keeps in-frame clones, though not all of them. The sample holds 130,000 to 150,000 clones, approximately 94% seen once. The sample taken for sequencing was blood. The TCR was taken from a man between 18 and 29 years old in good health. The chain combines TRBV13 with TRBJ2-7; no clear D. The CDR3 DNA reads as TGTGCCAGCAGCCTCAGCTCCTACGAGCAGTACTTC. This gives the protein CASSLSSYEQYF.